Listed below are T cell receptor beta chains from one sample, sequenced in a study of blood T cell repertoires in COVID-19. Sequencing used immunoSEQ multiplex PCR; TCRdb keeps in-frame clones, though not all of them. The data hold some 250,000 clones, with around four fifths observed a single time. Material: PBMCs or T cells enriched from blood (not recorded which). The receptors originated from a man aged 35 to 55 who had recovered from COVID-19. The CDR3 runs from the conserved cysteine through the conserved F or W. Fields, in order: J gene, D gene, V gene, clone size, CDR3 DNA, CDR3 protein. D genes are given only for firm matches. Expanded clones get a size class; other rows say once, few or many, or leave the size out.

>TRBJ1-1|-|TRBV5-1|-
TGCGCCAGCAGCTTGGATCCCTGGACATGGTACACTGAAGCTTTCTTT
CASSLDPWTWYTEAFF
>TRBJ1-5|-|TRBV30|-
TGTGCCTGGAGTGTACTGAATAGCAATCAGCCCCAGCATTTT
CAWSVLNSNQPQHF
>TRBJ1-2|-|TRBV7-9|-
TGTGCCACCAACGGGAAAAGGGTAGATGGCTACACCTTC
CATNGKRVDGYTF
>TRBJ1-3|-|TRBV19|-
TGTGCCAGTAGTTTATACTCTGGAAACACCATATATTTT
CASSLYSGNTIYF
>TRBJ1-5|-|TRBV5-5|-
TGTGCCAGCAGCAGTACAGTGTTTAGTAGCAATCAGCCCCAGCATTTT
CASSSTVFSSNQPQHF
>TRBJ2-4|TRBD2|TRBV11-3|-
TGTGCCAGCAGCACCCAAGGAGGGAGGGGTCAGTACTTC
CASSTQGGRGQYF
>TRBJ2-7|TRBD2|TRBV4-1|-
TGCGCCAGCAGCCAACCCACTAGCGGGGGGGGCAGGTACTTC
CASSQPTSGGGRYF
>TRBJ1-2|TRBD1|TRBV24-1|-
TGTGCCACCAGTGAGTGGAAGGGACAGTACTATGGCTACACCTTC
CATSEWKGQYYGYTF
>TRBJ2-7|-|TRBV11-2|-
TGTGCCAGCAGCTTAGTAGGGGGTACACCGACCCCCGAGCAGTACTTC
CASSLVGGTPTPEQYF
>TRBJ1-1|TRBD1|TRBV30|-
TGTGCCTGGAGTCCGGGACAGAGTACCATGAACACTGAAGCTTTCTTT
CAWSPGQSTMNTEAFF
>TRBJ2-3|TRBD2|TRBV11-2|-
TGTGCCAGCAGCCGGGAGGCCTTCGCAGATACGCAGTATTTT
CASSREAFADTQYF
>TRBJ2-7|-|TRBV10-1|-
TGCGCCAGCAGTGGAGGGAAGAGCTACGAGCAGTACTTC
CASSGGKSYEQYF
>TRBJ2-4|-|TRBV10-3|once
TGTGCCATCAGTGGGACAGAAAACATTCAGTACTTC
CAISGTENIQYF
>TRBJ1-5|TRBD1|TRBV6-5|-
TGTGCCAGCAGTTACCCCGGACAGGGAAGTCAGCCCCAGCATTTT
CASSYPGQGSQPQHF
>TRBJ1-5|-|TRBV28|-
TGTGCCAGCTGTTGGACAGCTAATCAGCCCCAGCATTTT
CASCWTANQPQHF
>TRBJ2-7|-|TRBV5-6|-
TGTGCCAGCACGCCTGAAGGGGAAGGGTCCTACGAGCAGTACTTC
CASTPEGEGSYEQYF
>TRBJ1-5|TRBD1|TRBV15|-
TGTGCCACAGGGGGCAGGGAAGGTCAGCCCCAGCATTTT
CATGGREGQPQHF
>TRBJ2-5|TRBD1|TRBV10-3|-
TGTGCCATCACCCCGGGACAGGGACGAGAGACCCAGTACTTC
CAITPGQGRETQYF
>TRBJ1-2|-|TRBV7-2|-
TGTGCCAGCAGCAACCGACAGCACTATGGCTACACCTTC
CASSNRQHYGYTF
>TRBJ2-5|-|TRBV6-5|-
TGTGCCAGCAGTTACTCGTCTTGGAGGGAGACCCAGTACTTC
CASSYSSWRETQYF
>TRBJ1-2|-|TRBV24-1|once
TGTGCCACCAGTGACCGGACAGCTCAAGATAACTATGGCTACACCTTC
CATSDRTAQDNYGYTF
>TRBJ1-3|-|TRBV28|few
TGTGCCAGCAGTTCTAGAATTATGGGTAGGGGCTTCCCTGGAAACACCATATATTTT
CASSSRIMGRGFPGNTIYF
>TRBJ2-7|TRBD1|TRBV18|-
TGTGCCAGCTCACCCTTTACGCCGAACACAGGGGTCGGCGAGCAGTACTTC
CASSPFTPNTGVGEQYF
>TRBJ1-6|-|TRBV29-1|once
TGCAGCGTTGGAGACCACAATAATTCACCCCTCCACTTT
CSVGDHNNSPLHF
>TRBJ2-5|TRBD2|TRBV5-1|-
TGCGCCAGCAGCTCTAGGACTAGCGGGCCACAAGAGACCCAGTACTTC
CASSSRTSGPQETQYF
>TRBJ2-1|TRBD1|TRBV29-1|-
TGCAGCGTAACCGGGACAGCCATCAGCCTTACCCAGTTCTTC
CSVTGTAISLTQFF
>TRBJ2-5|TRBD2|TRBV28|-
TGTGCCAGCAGTTTTAGCGGGAGGTACCAAGAGACCCAGTACTTC
CASSFSGRYQETQYF
>TRBJ1-1|TRBD1|TRBV28|many
TGTGCCAGCAGTTCACAGGGGACAGGGGAAGCTTTCTTT
CASSSQGTGEAFF
>TRBJ2-3|-|TRBV12-2|-
TGTGCAAGTCGCTTCTCCTGTCCTCGTAGTCTAGCGCCTAGCACAGATACGCAGTATTTT
CASRFSCPRSLAPSTDTQYF
>TRBJ1-6|-|TRBV4-2|-
TGTGCCAGCAGCCAAGATCCCTTCCAGGGTTCACCCCTCCACTTT
CASSQDPFQGSPLHF
>TRBJ2-7|-|TRBV19|few
TGTGCCAGTAGTATAGCGAACGCAGCCTACGAGCAGTACTTC
CASSIANAAYEQYF
>TRBJ2-7|TRBD1|TRBV19|-
TGTGCCAGTAGTACTGGGACAGGGGCAACCTACGAGCAGTACTTC
CASSTGTGATYEQYF
>TRBJ2-7|-|TRBV7-9|-
TGTGCCAGCAGCTTAGTACTAGGCGGGGTCCACGAGCAGTACTTC
CASSLVLGGVHEQYF
>TRBJ2-2|-|TRBV28|-
TGTGCCAGCATTCGTGCGGGGGCCAGCGCCGGGGAGCTGTTTTTT
CASIRAGASAGELFF
>TRBJ1-6|-|TRBV6-4|-
TGTGCCAGCAGTCCGGGAATTAATAATTCACCCCTCCACTTT
CASSPGINNSPLHF
>TRBJ1-4|TRBD1|TRBV5-5|-
TGTGCCAGCAGCGCTGGACAGGGGAGCGAAAAACTGTTTTTT
CASSAGQGSEKLFF
>TRBJ1-1|-|TRBV9|-
TGTGCCAGCAGCGTATCGGGAACAGACCCTTGGGCTTTCTTT
CASSVSGTDPWAFF
>TRBJ2-4|-|TRBV20-1|-
TGCAGTGCTAGTGATCAGGGGACAATACTAGCCAAAAACATTCAGTACTTC
CSASDQGTILAKNIQYF
>TRBJ1-1|-|TRBV7-2|-
TGTGCCAGCAGCTTAGCCCTTCTTAACACTGAAGCTTTCTTT
CASSLALLNTEAFF
>TRBJ2-1|-|TRBV24-1|-
TGTGCCACCAGTGATGTCGATGAGCAGTTCTTC
CATSDVDEQFF
>TRBJ2-1|-|TRBV27|-
TGTGCCAGCAGTTATGGTAGCGACTACCGAGAGCAGTTCTTC
CASSYGSDYREQFF
>TRBJ2-6|-|TRBV9|-
TGTGCCAGCAGCGTAGATGGGGCGTATGGGGCCAACGTCCTGACTTTC
CASSVDGAYGANVLTF
>TRBJ2-5|-|TRBV10-3|-
TGTGCCATCAGCGTACTTGGAGAGACCCAGTACTTC
CAISVLGETQYF
>TRBJ1-6|-|TRBV6-1|-
TGTGCCAGCAGTGGAACCGTCCGGGGTAAAAATTCACCCCTCCACTTT
CASSGTVRGKNSPLHF
>TRBJ1-6|-|TRBV12-3/TRBV12-4|-
TGTGCCAGCAGTCCTTCCGGTTCACCCCTCCACTTT
CASSPSGSPLHF